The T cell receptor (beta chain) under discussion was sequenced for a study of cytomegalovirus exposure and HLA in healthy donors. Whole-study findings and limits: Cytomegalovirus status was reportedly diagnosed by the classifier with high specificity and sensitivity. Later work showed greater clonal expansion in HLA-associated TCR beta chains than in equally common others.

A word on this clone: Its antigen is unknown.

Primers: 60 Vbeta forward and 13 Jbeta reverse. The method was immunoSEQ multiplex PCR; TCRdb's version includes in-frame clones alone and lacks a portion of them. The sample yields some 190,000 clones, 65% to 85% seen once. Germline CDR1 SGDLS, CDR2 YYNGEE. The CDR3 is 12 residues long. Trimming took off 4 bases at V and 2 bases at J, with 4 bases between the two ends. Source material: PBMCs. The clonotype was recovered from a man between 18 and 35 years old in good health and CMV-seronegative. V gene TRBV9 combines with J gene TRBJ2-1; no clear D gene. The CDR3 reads CASSLTYNEQFF. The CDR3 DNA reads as TGTGCCAGCAGCCTTACCTACAATGAGCAGTTCTTC.